This is a list of T cell receptor beta chains from one sample in a study of OX40 agonist ivuxolimab in advanced cancers. Measured with immunoSEQ multiplex PCR; TCRdb has only the in-frame clones, and not every one. The sample shows 25,000 to 40,000 clones, less than 85% of them seen only once. The sample was CD4+ or CD8+ T cells sorted from blood, taken in a trial of the OX40 agonist ivuxolimab. The receptors derive from an adult with an advanced solid tumor such as melanoma, head and neck, liver or kidney cancer. Both conserved end residues are part of each CDR3. D genes are given only for firm matches. Not every row has a clone size; where given, it reads once, few, many or a size class.

d_call clone_size j_call v_call cdr3_aa cdr3_nt
- - TRBJ1-5 TRBV19 CASRDTGQPQHF TGTGCCAGTAGGGACACGGGCCAGCCCCAGCATTTT
TRBD2 few TRBJ2-1 TRBV28 CASSRGLAGTEGEQFF TGTGCCAGCAGTCGGGGACTAGCGGGGACGGAGGGTGAGCAGTTCTTC
- - TRBJ1-2 TRBV5-1 CASSHPKGGYGYTF TGCGCCAGCAGCCACCCCAAAGGGGGGTATGGCTACACCTTC
TRBD2 - TRBJ2-1 TRBV4-3 CASSQYGGVTYNEQFF TGCGCCAGCAGCCAATACGGGGGGGTTACGTACAATGAGCAGTTCTTC
- - TRBJ1-4 TRBV2 CASSERASSNEKLFF TGTGCCAGCAGTGAACGGGCATCTTCTAATGAAAAACTGTTTTTT
TRBD2 once TRBJ2-5 TRBV28 CASSLLKTSREAQYF TGTGCCAGCAGTCTTCTCAAGACTAGCCGGGAGGCCCAGTACTTC
- - TRBJ2-5 TRBV6-1 CASSERGGEETQYF TGTGCCAGCAGTGAACGTGGCGGGGAGGAGACCCAGTACTTC
- once TRBJ1-5 TRBV19 CASSIVNVYSNQPQHF TGTGCCAGTAGTATAGTAAACGTCTATAGCAATCAGCCCCAGCATTTT
- - TRBJ2-1 TRBV11-2 CASSLDPGTPSYNEQFF TGTGCCAGCAGCTTAGATCCTGGGACGCCATCCTACAATGAGCAGTTCTTC
- - TRBJ1-3 TRBV4-1 CASSQDFRGPGNTIYF TGCGCCAGCAGCCAAGATTTCCGGGGGCCTGGAAACACCATATATTTT
- - TRBJ2-1 TRBV7-9 CASSLIHANEQFF TGTGCCAGCAGCTTAATCCATGCTAATGAGCAGTTCTTC
- - TRBJ2-7 TRBV19 CASSMGQNPYEQYF TGTGCCAGTAGTATGGGACAAAATCCCTACGAGCAGTACTTC
- - TRBJ2-7 TRBV6-5 CASRVGGGDYEQYF TGTGCCAGCAGGGTCGGTGGCGGGGACTACGAGCAGTACTTC
TRBD1 - TRBJ2-3 TRBV28 CASSSPPGQGRRDTQYF TGTGCCAGCAGTTCCCCGCCGGGACAGGGGAGAAGGGATACGCAGTATTTT
- - TRBJ2-2 TRBV27 CASRRATGELFF TGTGCCAGCAGAAGGGCGACCGGGGAGCTGTTTTTT
- - TRBJ1-4 TRBV28 CATYSGSNEKLFF TGTGCCACATACTCAGGGTCTAATGAAAAACTGTTTTTT
- - TRBJ1-5 TRBV4-1 CASSQGPTVSNQPQHF TGCGCCAGCAGCCAAGGGCCGACAGTTAGCAATCAGCCCCAGCATTTT
- - TRBJ2-1 TRBV7-3 CASSSGVNEQFF TGTGCCAGCAGCTCAGGGGTTAATGAGCAGTTCTTC
- - TRBJ2-5 TRBV21-1 CASSADRGRGETQYF TGTGCCAGCAGCGCCGACAGGGGGCGCGGGGAGACCCAGTACTTC
TRBD1 few TRBJ1-1 TRBV4-2 CASSQDRAGGAGDTEAFF TGTGCCAGCAGCCAAGATCGGGCAGGGGGCGCCGGGGACACTGAAGCTTTCTTT
- - TRBJ1-1 TRBV5-6 CASSLGTHSEAFF TGTGCCAGCAGCTTGGGGACACACTCTGAAGCTTTCTTT
TRBD1 - TRBJ2-7 TRBV5-6 CASSLLGQGDYEQYF TGTGCCAGCAGCTTGCTCGGACAGGGTGACTACGAGCAGTACTTC
TRBD2 - TRBJ2-7 TRBV7-3 CASSPLAGSYEQYF TGTGCCAGCAGCCCCCTAGCGGGAAGCTACGAGCAGTACTTC
TRBD1 - TRBJ2-7 TRBV6-4 CASSGGTGGNYEQYF TGTGCCAGCAGTGGCGGGACAGGGGGAAACTACGAGCAGTACTTC
- - TRBJ2-5 TRBV6-1 CASTGFSVLETQYF TGTGCCAGCACAGGGTTTTCAGTCTTGGAGACCCAGTACTTC
- - TRBJ2-5 TRBV29-1 CSVDSLPKEGETQYF TGCAGCGTTGATTCGCTGCCCAAGGAGGGAGAGACCCAGTACTTC
TRBD2 - TRBJ2-3 TRBV10-3 CAISEGGVVSTDTQYF TGTGCCATCAGTGAGGGGGGGGTTGTCAGTACAGATACGCAGTATTTT
TRBD1 - TRBJ2-7 TRBV10-3 CAISVRDRGLSEQYF TGTGCCATCAGTGTCAGAGACAGGGGGCTTAGCGAGCAGTACTTC
- once TRBJ2-1 TRBV19 CASSMLLNNEQFF TGTGCCAGTAGTATGCTCCTTAACAATGAGCAGTTCTTC